A selection of T cell receptor beta chains follows, all from one sample in a study of monozygotic twins with inflammatory bowel disease. TCRdb reprocessed the 5' RACE reads and keeps a single row for each CDR3 protein, giving no DNA. The sample totals just under 45,000 distinct CDR3 sequences; its top ten clones hold 4% to 6.5%. Sequenced input: blood. The receptors come from a human donor with ulcerative colitis or Crohn's disease, or a healthy co-twin of an affected twin (not recorded which). CDR3s include the opening cysteine and the closing phenylalanine or tryptophan. Each record gives: V gene, CDR3 length, J gene, CDR3 protein.

TRBV28	15	TRBJ2-3	CASSRASGTADTQYF
TRBV20-1	14	TRBJ1-5	CSAAYTGLGQPQHF
TRBV7-9	15	TRBJ2-1	CASSYGTSRDNEQFF
TRBV6-2/TRBV6-3	14	TRBJ2-2	CASSYLSRGGELFF
TRBV4-1	15	TRBJ2-1	CASSQELGSYNEQFF
TRBV30	14	TRBJ2-2	CAWERRLGTGELFF
TRBV14	18	TRBJ2-1	CASSLLDRGRNSYNEQFF
TRBV6-5	16	TRBJ2-7	CASSYSGTGSFYEQYF
TRBV27	16	TRBJ2-1	CASAYLGTALNNEQFF
TRBV6-5	15	TRBJ2-7	CASSSDRDRAYEQYF
TRBV6-5	16	TRBJ1-6	CASSSTGGGNNSPLHF
TRBV6-1	16	TRBJ2-3	CASSGGTGVSTDTQYF
TRBV12-3/TRBV12-4	13	TRBJ2-7	CASSLGRAYEQYF
TRBV7-9	13	TRBJ1-5	CASSFQGDQPQHF
TRBV4-3	13	TRBJ1-6	CASSQDQNSPLHF